The 31 T cell receptor beta chains below were found in one sample sequenced in a study of T cells in Graves' hyperthyroidism and ophthalmopathy. From RNA transcripts, TCR beta CDR3 regions were amplified. With the HTBI primer set, the TCR CDR3 went through a first round of RT-PCR. TCRdb used MiXCR to reprocess the multiplex PCR reads, holding one entry per CDR3 protein. Of 500,000 to 800,000 distinct CDR3 sequences in the sample, 40% to 55% are singletons; the top ten hold 6.5% to 9%. Sequenced material: peripheral blood or thyroid tissue (not recorded which). The receptors originated from an adult man with Graves' disease, either hyperthyroidism or ophthalmopathy (not recorded which).

This sequence joins TRBV7-6 and TRBJ2-5; TRBD2 matches at 8 bases. The trim removed 5 bases at V and 11 bases at J, leaving 22 bases unmatched. The CDR3 runs to 17 residues. Germline V CDR1 and CDR2: SGHVS, FNYEAQ. CDR3 nucleotides: TGTGCCAGCAGCCTCACTCCGGGACTAGGACCTGACAATGAGCAGTACTTC. Its protein is CASSLTPGLGPDNEQYF.

With respect to this clonotype: A clone one base away is much larger, so this may be a read error. The chain has TRBV5-1 and TRBJ1-1, with 8 positions matching TRBD1. V trimming: 5 bases; J trimming: 5 bases; junction bases outside the gene matches: 8. The CDR3 spans 14 residues. Germline CDR1 and CDR2: SGHRS and YFSETQ. In DNA form, the CDR3 reads TGCGCCAGCAGTGGTAGCAGGGGGCTAACTGAAGCTTTCTTT. It is translated as CASSGSRGLTEAFF. Full variable domain (remainder filled in from reference TRBV5-1 and TRBJ1-1): KAGVTQTPRYLIKTRGQQVTLSCSPISGHRSVSWYQQTPGQGLQFLFEYFSETQRNKGNFPGRFSGRQFSNSRSEMNVSTLELGDSALYLCASSGSRGLTEAFFGQGTRLTVV.

This clonotype was observed at least ten times. The gene calls are TRBV10-3 and TRBJ1-5, with 7 positions matching TRBD1. CDR3 size: 14 residues. With 8 bases clipped from V and 4 bases from J, the junction kept 8 bases outside the gene matches. In germline, CDR1 is ENHRY, CDR2 SYGVKD. In nucleotides, the CDR3 is TGTGCCATCCAGGGGGACGGCTGGAATCAGCCCCAGCATTTT. It specifies CAIQGDGWNQPQHF.

V is TRBV29-1 and J is TRBJ1-1, with 10 bases fitting TRBD1. Losses at the gene ends were 4 bases for V and 11 bases for J; bases not matched to a gene: 4. CDR3 length equals 11 residues. Germline CDR1 reads SQVTM; CDR2 reads ANQGSEA. CDR3: CSVGGQGIAFF. CDR3 nucleotide sequence: TGCAGCGTTGGGGGACAGGGGATCGCTTTCTTT.

The rearrangement joins TRBV19 to TRBJ2-5; 9 bases agree with TRBD1. Per the germline V gene, CDR1 is LNHDA and CDR2 is SQIVND (reference sequence). V shed 9 bases and J 2 bases; nucleotides not matched to a gene: 13. The CDR3 length is 16 residues. Here the CDR3 DNA reads TGTGCCAGCAGCACTTCCGGGACAGGGACTCAAGAGACCCAGTACTTC. This encodes CASSTSGTGTQETQYF.

Ten or more counts support this clonotype. The CDR3 sequence is CATSRDPRGTEGTEAFF. In DNA, the CDR3 is TGTGCCACCAGCAGAGACCCGAGAGGGACCGAGGGGACTGAAGCTTTCTTT. The gene calls are TRBV15 and TRBJ1-1; perhaps TRBD1 as D (5 bases). CDR3 length: 17 residues. In germline, CDR1 is LNHNV, CDR2 YYDKDF (reference sequence). Trimming stripped 0 bases from V and 5 bases from J, with 19 bases between.

This clonotype was seen repeatedly, ten times or more. The rearrangement links TRBV10-3 to TRBJ1-6, with 7 bases lining up with TRBD1. The V gene's germline CDR1 is ENHRY and CDR2 SYGVKD. CDR3 length: 17 residues. Trimming took 3 bases from V and 5 from J; bases not matched to a gene: 10. The chain's CDR3 is CAISEAMTGFNNSPLHF. The CDR3 nucleotides are TGTGCCATCAGTGAAGCCATGACAGGGTTCAATAATTCACCCCTCCACTTT.

This clonotype was counted ten times or more. J is TRBJ2-7 and V is TRBV24-1; 7 nucleotides agree with TRBD1. Germline V gene data show CDR1 as KGHDR and CDR2 as SFDVKD. This CDR3 is 16 amino acids long. V lost 5 bases and J lost 2; bases outside the gene matches: 11. The CDR3 is CATSGETGVGTYEQYF. The DNA of the CDR3 is TGTGCCACCAGTGGCGAAACAGGGGTTGGAACCTACGAGCAGTACTTC.

The J gene is TRBJ1-2, the V gene TRBV10-3; TRBD1 aligns across 9 bases. The CDR3 contains 13 residues. CDR1 is ENHRY and CDR2 is SYGVKD in the germline V gene. The CDR3 DNA reads as TGTGCTAGCCCGGGACAGGGAAACTATGGCTACACCTTC. This codes for CASPGQGNYGYTF.

V and J are TRBV11-1 and TRBJ1-3, with a tentative D call TRBD1 (6 bases). The CDR3 length is 14 residues. Trimming took 6 bases from V and 2 from J, leaving 11 bases between them. The V gene's germline CDR1 is SGHAT and CDR2 FQDESV (reference sequence). The CDR3 DNA is TGTGCCAGCAGACAGGGATGGACTGGAAACACCATATATTTT. Its protein is CASRQGWTGNTIYF. The full variable domain, completed using reference TRBV11-1 and TRBJ1-3, is EAEVAQSPRYKITEKSQAVAFWCDPISGHATLYWYRQILGQGPELLVQFQDESVVDDSQLPKDRFSAERLKGVDSTLKIQPAELGDSAMYLCASRQGWTGNTIYFGEGSWLTVV.

The rearrangement uses TRBV12-3 or TRBV12-4 and TRBJ2-5; TRBD1 agrees at 7 bases. V trimming: 5 bases; J trimming: 4 bases; junction bases outside the gene matches: 19. This CDR3 is 18 amino acids long. CDR3 nucleotide sequence: TGTGCCAGCAGTGCACGCCGAACTACGGGACAGACCCTAGAGACCCAGTACTTC. Its translation: CASSARRTTGQTLETQYF.

This clonotype was counted only a few times. The rearrangement joins TRBV7-9 to TRBJ1-2; the match to TRBD1 covers 7 bases. Per the germline V gene, CDR1 is SEHNR and CDR2 is FQNEAQ (reference sequence). The CDR3 covers 15 residues. J lost 4 bases, V lost 5 bases, and 10 bases had no gene match. This chain's CDR3 is CASSKDRDLSYGYTF. CDR3 coding DNA: TGTGCCAGCAGCAAAGACAGGGACCTCTCCTATGGCTACACCTTC.

The rearrangement links TRBV29-1 to TRBJ1-2; D is possibly TRBD1 (5 bases). The CDR3 spans 13 residues. The V gene's germline CDR1 is SQVTM and CDR2 ANQGSEA. Trimming removed 7 bases at V and 3 bases at J, with 15 bases between. In nucleotides, the CDR3 is TGCAGCGGGACAATGACAGACCACTATGGCTACACCTTC. This translates into CSGTMTDHYGYTF.

CDR3 bases: TGTGCCATCAGTGAGCAGGGGGCCCAGTACTTC. This gives the protein CAISEQGAQYF. The chain joins TRBV10-3 to TRBJ2-5; TRBD1 matches 7 bases. In germline, CDR1 is ENHRY, CDR2 SYGVKD. With 2 bases clipped from V and 9 bases from J, the junction kept 0 bases outside the gene matches. The length of the CDR3 is 11 residues.

This clonotype was seen repeatedly, ten times or more. This rearrangement joins TRBV14 to TRBJ1-2; D ambiguous. CDR3 length: 14 residues. Germline CDR1 and CDR2: SGHDN and FVKESK. Trimming stripped 0 bases from V and 5 bases from J, with 10 bases between. CDR3: CASSQDRGDYGYTF. CDR3 in DNA: TGTGCCAGCAGCCAAGATCGCGGAGATTATGGCTACACCTTC.

The V gene is TRBV7-8, the J gene TRBJ1-1, with D tentatively TRBD1 (6 bases). CDR3 size: 14 residues. CDR1 SGHVS and CDR2 FQNEAQ come from the germline V gene. Between the trimmed V and J ends, which lost 5 bases and 2 bases, there was a span of 12 bases. The CDR3 DNA sequence: TGTGCCAGCAGCCCAGTACAGGGAAACACTGAAGCTTTCTTT. Protein product: CASSPVQGNTEAFF.

The V gene is TRBV12-3 or TRBV12-4, the J gene TRBJ1-1; D might be TRBD1 (5 bases). CDR3 length equals 15 residues. The V gene lost 4 bases and the J gene lost 5 bases, with 17 bases spanning the gap. CDR3 bases: TGTGCCAGCAGTTCAAGGGGTCAGAGAACAACTGAAGCTTTCTTT. Translated, it gives CASSSRGQRTTEAFF.

This clonotype was detected ten times or more. The rearrangement uses TRBV29-1 and TRBJ1-1; D not resolved. Germline CDR1 SQVTM, CDR2 ANQGSEA. V shed 5 bases and J shed 0 bases, with 10 bases lying between them. This CDR3 is built from 13 residues. The CDR3 here is CSVRRELNTEAFF. CDR3 nucleotide sequence: TGCAGCGTTCGCCGGGAATTGAACACTGAAGCTTTCTTT.

This clonotype was picked up a small number of times. The V and J genes are TRBV19 and TRBJ1-2; no clear D gene. CDR3 length: 13 residues. Germline CDR1 LNHDA, CDR2 SQIVND (reference sequence). The ends were cut back, 5 bases at V and 4 bases at J, with 11 bases in the middle. The CDR3 sequence is CASSSGGLYGYTF. The CDR3, as DNA: TGTGCCAGTAGTTCAGGAGGCCTCTATGGCTACACCTTC.

V is TRBV7-9 and J is TRBJ1-2; tentatively, D is TRBD1 (5 bases). This CDR3 is built from 14 residues. Germline assignment: CDR1 SEHNR and CDR2 FQNEAQ (reference sequence). V lost 4 bases, J lost 3 bases, and 12 bases lay in between. The CDR3 nucleotides are TGTGCCAGCAGCTATAGGGGCCAGTACTATGGCTACACCTTC. Residues: CASSYRGQYYGYTF.

This clonotype was observed at least ten times. The CDR3 DNA reads TGCAGCGTTGATGGAGGGGGCTATGGCTACACCTTC. The encoded protein is CSVDGGGYGYTF. The rearrangement links TRBV29-1 to TRBJ1-2; maybe TRBD1 (6 bases). Looked up from germline, CDR1 is SQVTM and CDR2 is ANQGSEA. V lost 3 bases, J lost 4 bases, and 9 bases lay in between. This CDR3 region has 12 residues. Filled out from reference TRBV29-1 and TRBJ1-2, the complete variable domain reads SAVISQKPSRDICQRGTSLTIQCQVDSQVTMMFWYRQQPGQSLTLIATANQGSEATYESGFVIDKFPISRPNLTFSTLTVSNMSPEDSSIYLCSVDGGGYGYTFGSGTRLTVV.

As for this clonotype: A read error is possible here, since a much larger clone lies one base away. The chain is built from TRBV7-9 and TRBJ2-7, with 7 bases aligning to TRBD1. Germline V gene lookup returns CDR1 SEHNR and CDR2 FQNEAQ (reference sequence). The CDR3 covers 13 residues. The CDR3 sequence is CASSVQGTYAQYF. The CDR3 region has the DNA TGTGCCAGCAGTGTACAGGGGACCTACGCGCAGTACTTC.

The chain carries TRBV20-1 and TRBJ1-5; 8 positions match TRBD1. The CDR3 loop spans 12 amino acids. Germline-derived CDR1 and CDR2 are DFQATT and SNEGSKA (reference sequence). The V and J ends lost 5 bases and 5 bases, in that order; junction bases with no gene match: 2. The CDR3 nucleotides read TGCAGTGCTCAGACAGGGGATCAGCCCCAGCATTTT. Translating gives CSAQTGDQPQHF.

The rearrangement links TRBV7-4 to TRBJ2-2; TRBD1 might be the D (5 bases). V was clipped by 6 bases and J by 0 bases, with 14 bases between them. The CDR3 consists of 16 residues. The germline CDR1 and CDR2 sequences are SGHVT and SQSDAQ. CDR3 amino acids: CASSFSGPTNTGELFF. CDR3 nucleotides: TGTGCCAGCAGTTTCTCAGGGCCTACGAACACCGGGGAGCTGTTTTTT.

This rearrangement joins TRBV24-1 to TRBJ1-3; perhaps TRBD1 as D (5 bases). The CDR3 runs to 15 residues. V was pared by 3 bases and J by 6 bases, with 14 bases between. Germline loops: CDR1 KGHDR, CDR2 SFDVKD. In DNA form, the CDR3 reads TGTGCCACCAGTGATAGGGGTGGACGAGAAAACACCATATATTTT. Translated, it gives CATSDRGGRENTIYF.

This clonotype was detected only once. V and J are TRBV15 and TRBJ1-4; D gene ambiguous. The CDR3 length is 14 residues. Trimming removed 1 base from V and 9 bases from J, with 12 bases in between. The germline V gene has CDR1 LNHNV and CDR2 YYDKDF (reference sequence). CDR3 in DNA: TGTGCCACCAGCAGAGGCGGAGAGGAAAAAAAACTGTTTTTT. Amino acid sequence: CATSRGGEEKKLFF.

J is TRBJ1-4 and V is TRBV7-9; D perhaps matches TRBD1 (6 bases). V lost 6 bases and J 7 bases, leaving 15 bases between the germline ends. The germline V gene has CDR1 SEHNR and CDR2 FQNEAQ (reference sequence). The CDR3 loop spans 14 amino acids. This chain's CDR3 is CASREWGGSEKLFF. The CDR3 region has the DNA TGTGCCAGCAGGGAGTGGGGGGGCAGTGAAAAACTGTTTTTT.

As concerns this clonotype: At one end the junction does not follow the germline gene, possibly because of a read error. The rearrangement uses TRBV4-1 and TRBJ1-2; D may be TRBD1 (5 bases). Per the germline V gene, CDR1 is MGHRA and CDR2 is YSYEKL. The CDR3 is made up of 11 amino acids. CDR3 protein: CASSQEDRQSF. CDR3 coding DNA: TGCGCCAGCAGCCAGGAAGATCGACAGAGCTTC.

This clonotype was counted ten times or more. The chain carries TRBV2 and TRBJ1-2; TRBD1 might be the D (5 bases). The V gene lost 6 bases and the J gene lost 1 base, with 12 bases spanning the gap. Germline V lookup: CDR1 SNHLY, CDR2 FYNNEI. The CDR3 is 14 residues long. CDR3 region: CASREWDGNYGYTF. The CDR3 DNA is TGTGCCAGCAGAGAGTGGGACGGTAACTATGGCTACACCTTC.

V and J are TRBV5-1 and TRBJ2-7; a weak D match, TRBD2 (6 bases). The V end lost 3 bases, the J end lost 4 bases, and 14 bases lay between the germline ends. This CDR3 has 14 residues. The V gene's germline CDR1 is SGHRS and CDR2 YFSETQ. Here the CDR3 DNA reads TGCGCCAGCAGCTCCACCCCGGGGGAGTACGAGCAGTACTTC. This gives the protein CASSSTPGEYEQYF.

The chain links TRBV5-1 to TRBJ1-3; D is unclear. Germline CDR1 and CDR2: SGHRS and YFSETQ. The CDR3 extends over 16 amino acids. Trimming left V 0 bases short and J 0 bases short, with 10 bases between. The CDR3 bases are TGCGCCAGCAGCTTGGATACCATTCGCTCTGGAAACACCATATATTTT. Encoded protein: CASSLDTIRSGNTIYF. Filled out from reference TRBV5-1 and TRBJ1-3, the complete variable domain reads KAGVTQTPRYLIKTRGQQVTLSCSPISGHRSVSWYQQTPGQGLQFLFEYFSETQRNKGNFPGRFSGRQFSNSRSEMNVSTLELGDSALYLCASSLDTIRSGNTIYFGEGSWLTVV.